Described below is a single TCR beta chain sequence and its context. Its specificity is not known. A read error may be the cause here, since a much bigger clone is one base away. The junction had 3 bases not matched to a gene; V was cut back by 5 bases and J by 0 bases. The V gene's germline CDR1 is SGHDN and CDR2 FVKESK. This CDR3 is 14 amino acids long. The sample belongs to a study of T cell repertoires in cytomegalovirus infection. Background on the study: The authors relied on CMV epitopes, both recently identified HLA-C-restricted and well-studied HLA-B-restricted.

One entry per CDR3 protein, called by TCRdb with MiXCR from the reads. This table has hundreds of thousands of distinct CDR3 sequences, 30% to 35% appearing once. The TCR sequence derives from a human donor in good health (CMV status not recorded). Some clones in this sample may be carry-over from other donors' samples. The chain links TRBV14 to TRBJ1-1; 7 nucleotides match TRBD1. The sample was cultured PBMCs, taken from culture after CMV antigen stimulation. The chain's CDR3 is CASSEQGMNTEAFF. In DNA form, the CDR3 reads TGTGCCAGCAGCGAACAGGGGATGAACACTGAAGCTTTCTTT.